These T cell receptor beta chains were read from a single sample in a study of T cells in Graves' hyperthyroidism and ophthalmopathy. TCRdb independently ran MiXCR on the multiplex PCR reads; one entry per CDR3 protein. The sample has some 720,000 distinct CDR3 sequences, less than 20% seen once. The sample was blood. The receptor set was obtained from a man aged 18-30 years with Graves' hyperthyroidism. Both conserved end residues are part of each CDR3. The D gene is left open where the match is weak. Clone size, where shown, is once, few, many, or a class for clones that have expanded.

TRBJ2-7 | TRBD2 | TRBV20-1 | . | CSAKLAGVPEQYF | TGCAGTGCCAAGCTAGCGGGAGTTCCCGAGCAGTACTTC
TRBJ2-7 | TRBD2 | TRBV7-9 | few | CASSLTSWTYEQYF | TGTGCCAGCAGCTTGACTAGCTGGACCTACGAGCAGTACTTC
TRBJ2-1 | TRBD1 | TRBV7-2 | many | CASSSTKGGQRYNEQFF | TGTGCCAGCAGCTCGACCAAAGGGGGACAGCGATACAATGAGCAGTTCTTC
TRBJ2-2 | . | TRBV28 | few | CASSSWRELFF | TGTGCCAGCAGTTCTTGGAGGGAGCTGTTTTTT
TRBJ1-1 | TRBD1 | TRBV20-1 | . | CSAFKGQVGTEAFF | TGCAGTGCCTTTAAAGGACAGGTTGGCACTGAAGCTTTCTTT
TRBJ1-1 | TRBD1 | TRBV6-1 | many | CASSETGTNTEAFF | TGTGCCAGCAGCGAGACAGGGACGAACACTGAAGCTTTCTTT
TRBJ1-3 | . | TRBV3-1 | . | CASSGGSSGNTIYF | TGTGCCAGCAGCGGTGGGAGCTCTGGAAACACCATATATTTT
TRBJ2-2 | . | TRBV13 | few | CASSFVRGIAGELFF | TGTGCCAGCAGCTTTGTCCGCGGGATCGCCGGGGAGCTGTTTTTT
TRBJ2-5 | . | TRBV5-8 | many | CASSPLVRGESGNQETQYF | TGTGCCAGCAGTCCTTTGGTTCGGGGAGAGTCAGGAAACCAAGAGACCCAGTACTTC
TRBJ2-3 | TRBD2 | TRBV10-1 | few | CASARGAGGRTDTQYF | TGCGCCAGCGCGAGAGGAGCGGGAGGTCGCACAGATACGCAGTATTTT
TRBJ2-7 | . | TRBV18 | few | CASSLREEQYF | TGTGCCAGCTCACTTAGGGAGGAGCAGTACTTC
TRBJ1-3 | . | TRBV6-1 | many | CASSELRTGPGNTIYF | TGTGCCAGCAGTGAACTGCGTACCGGACCTGGAAACACCATATATTTT
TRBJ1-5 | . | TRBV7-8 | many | CASSLAAVSNQPQHF | TGTGCCAGCAGCTTAGCGGCAGTAAGCAATCAGCCCCAGCATTTT
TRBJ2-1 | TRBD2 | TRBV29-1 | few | CSVEPGGPRYNEQFF | TGCAGCGTTGAACCGGGAGGGCCGAGATACAATGAGCAGTTCTTC
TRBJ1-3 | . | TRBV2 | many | CASSEIGAGDGNTIYF | TGTGCCAGCAGTGAAATTGGTGCGGGTGATGGAAACACCATATATTTT
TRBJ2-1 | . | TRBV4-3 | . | CASSQDRRSGQFF | TGCGCCAGCAGCCAAGATAGGCGCAGTGGGCAGTTCTTC
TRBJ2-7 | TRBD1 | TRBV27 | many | CASKRTGVYEQYF | TGTGCCAGCAAGAGGACAGGGGTCTACGAGCAGTACTTC
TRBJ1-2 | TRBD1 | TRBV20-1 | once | CSADGQASNYGYTF | TGCAGTGCAGACGGACAGGCTTCTAACTATGGCTACACCTTC
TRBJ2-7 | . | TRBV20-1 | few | CSARDLRGPYEQYF | TGCAGTGCTAGAGATTTGCGGGGGCCCTACGAGCAGTACTTC
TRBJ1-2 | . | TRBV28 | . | CASSSVRGWGYGYTF | TGTGCCAGCAGCTCCGTCAGGGGATGGGGCTATGGCTACACCTTC
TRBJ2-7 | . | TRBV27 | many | CASRTGTYEQYF | TGTGCCAGCAGGACAGGAACCTACGAGCAGTACTTC
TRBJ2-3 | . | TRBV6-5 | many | CASSYSGKSTDTQYF | TGTGCCAGCAGTTACTCCGGGAAGAGCACAGATACGCAGTATTTT
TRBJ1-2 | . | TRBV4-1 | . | CASSPRTGEDGRGYTF | TGCGCCAGCAGCCCCCGCACCGGGGAGGATGGTCGTGGCTACACCTTC
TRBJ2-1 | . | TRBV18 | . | CASSPWLPGKGGYNEQFF | TGTGCCAGCTCACCGTGGTTACCAGGGAAGGGAGGTTACAATGAGCAGTTCTTC
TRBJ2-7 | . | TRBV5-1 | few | CASSLGISPPTYEQYF | TGCGCCAGCAGCTTGGGTATATCCCCTCCCACCTACGAGCAGTACTTC
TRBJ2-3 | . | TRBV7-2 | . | CASSLGIGAQYF | TGTGCCAGCAGCCTAGGGATTGGTGCGCAGTATTTT
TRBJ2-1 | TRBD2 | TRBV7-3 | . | CASSFGGYLNEQFF | TGTGCCAGCAGCTTCGGGGGGTACCTCAATGAGCAGTTCTTC
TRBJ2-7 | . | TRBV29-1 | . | CSVVPENTYEQYF | TGCAGCGTTGTGCCGGAGAACACCTACGAGCAGTACTTC
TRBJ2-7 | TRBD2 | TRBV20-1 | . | CSAREAGRVEQYF | TGCAGTGCTAGAGAGGCCGGGAGGGTCGAGCAGTACTTC
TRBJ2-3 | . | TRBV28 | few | CASLYAATQYF | TGTGCCAGTTTATACGCGGCTACGCAGTATTTT
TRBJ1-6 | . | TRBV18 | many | CASSPPNNSPLHF | TGTGCCAGCTCACCACCCAATAATTCACCCCTCCACTTT
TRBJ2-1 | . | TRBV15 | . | CATSTILGQGFGNEQFF | TGTGCCACCAGCACCATCCTGGGGCAGGGGTTTGGCAATGAGCAGTTCTTC
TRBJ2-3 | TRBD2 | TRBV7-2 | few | CASSWGSRGVGSTDTQYF | TGTGCCAGCAGCTGGGGTAGTCGGGGGGTAGGGAGCACAGATACGCAGTATTTT
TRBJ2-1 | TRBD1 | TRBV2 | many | CASSGGDRSYNEQFF | TGTGCCAGCAGTGGGGGGGACAGGTCTTACAATGAGCAGTTCTTC
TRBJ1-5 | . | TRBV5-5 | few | CASSPRGRDSNQPQHF | TGTGCCAGCAGCCCTCGGGGGCGGGATAGCAATCAGCCCCAGCATTTT
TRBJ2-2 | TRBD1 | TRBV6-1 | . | CASRETGGTGELFF | TGTGCCAGCAGAGAAACAGGGGGGACCGGGGAGCTGTTTTTT
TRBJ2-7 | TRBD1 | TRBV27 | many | CASSFRPGGSYEQYF | TGTGCCAGCAGTTTCCGCCCAGGGGGAAGCTACGAGCAGTACTTC
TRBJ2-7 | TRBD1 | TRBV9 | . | CASSVAEGQGYEQYF | TGTGCCAGCAGCGTAGCTGAGGGACAGGGATACGAGCAGTACTTC
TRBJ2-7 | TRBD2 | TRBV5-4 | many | CASMRGTSSYEQYF | TGTGCCAGCATGCGAGGGACTAGCTCCTACGAGCAGTACTTC
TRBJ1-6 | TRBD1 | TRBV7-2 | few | CASSRTGVGSPLHF | TGTGCCAGCAGCCGGACAGGGGTTGGTTCACCCCTCCACTTT
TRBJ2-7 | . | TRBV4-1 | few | CASSQDQSGGYEQYF | TGCGCCAGCAGCCAAGATCAGTCCGGGGGCTACGAGCAGTACTTC
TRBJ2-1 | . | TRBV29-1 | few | CSVEDRGRQSDEQFF | TGCAGCGTTGAAGACAGGGGTCGCCAGAGCGATGAGCAGTTCTTC
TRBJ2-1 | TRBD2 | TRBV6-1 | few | CATAPAGSYEQFF | TGTGCCACCGCACCAGCGGGATCCTATGAGCAGTTCTTC
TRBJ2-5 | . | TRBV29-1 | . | CSVAARGQETQYF | TGCAGCGTTGCGGCTCGGGGTCAAGAGACCCAGTACTTC
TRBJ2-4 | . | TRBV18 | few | CASSPRSGDDIQYF | TGTGCCAGCTCACCGCGGTCAGGGGATGACATTCAGTACTTC
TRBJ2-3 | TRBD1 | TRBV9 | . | CASSTEQGDTQYF | TGTGCCAGCAGCACCGAACAGGGGGATACGCAGTATTTT
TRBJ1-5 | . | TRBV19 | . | CASSIVEVSNQPQHF | TGTGCCAGTAGTATAGTAGAGGTTAGCAATCAGCCCCAGCATTTT
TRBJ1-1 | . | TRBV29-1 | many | CSVEGVANTEAFF | TGCAGCGTTGAAGGAGTTGCTAACACTGAAGCTTTCTTT
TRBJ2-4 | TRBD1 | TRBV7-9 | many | CASSLPGQRNIQYF | TGTGCCAGCAGCCTTCCGGGACAGAGAAACATTCAGTACTTC
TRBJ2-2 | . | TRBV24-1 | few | CATSDLGSRDFYTGELFF | TGTGCCACCAGTGATTTGGGGTCGCGGGACTTCTACACCGGGGAGCTGTTTTTT
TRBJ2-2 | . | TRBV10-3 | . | CTISESNSNTGELFF | TGTACCATCAGTGAGTCGAATTCGAACACCGGGGAGCTGTTTTTT
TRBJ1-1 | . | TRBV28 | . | CASSFHGNTEAFF | TGTGCCAGCAGTTTTCATGGAAACACTGAAGCTTTCTTT
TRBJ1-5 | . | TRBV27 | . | CASSLYKNQPQHF | TGTGCCAGCAGTTTATATAAGAATCAGCCCCAGCATTTT
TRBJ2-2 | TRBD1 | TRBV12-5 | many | CASGFRTGGTGELFF | TGTGCTAGTGGTTTTCGGACAGGGGGAACCGGGGAGCTGTTTTTT
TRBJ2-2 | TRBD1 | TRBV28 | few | CASRRGTGLTGELFF | TGTGCCAGCAGACGAGGGACAGGACTCACCGGGGAGCTGTTTTTT